Presented here are 6 T cell receptor beta chains from one specimen sequenced in a study of CD8 T cells in Susac syndrome (dated by TCRdb to the late 2010s). Receptor libraries were prepared by the immunoSEQ multiplex PCR assay. RNA was extracted with the RNeasy kit and 0.5 to 1 ug was reverse transcribed using random hexamers. TCRdb itself trimmed the public reads at Q25 with fastp, ran MiXCR and retained productive beta chains. Rows matching on CDR3 protein sequence are summarized as one entry with the most common DNA and genes. This sample holds approximately 190,000 distinct CDR3 sequences; more than 90% were observed only once. Clones ranked in the top ten supply 0.09% to 0.1% of the sample. Specimen: CD4+ T cells from PBMCs. These receptor sequences come from a human donor with Susac syndrome.

V is TRBV25-1 and J is TRBJ1-5; weak D call: TRBD1 (6 bases). This CDR3 has 12 residues. CDR1 is MGHDK, CDR2 SYGVNS, per germline. Trimming left V 6 bases short and J 9 bases short, with 12 bases between. CDR3 in DNA: TGTGCCAGCAGCCGGGGGCGTTCGCCCCAGCATTTT. It specifies CASSRGRSPQHF.

The V and J genes are TRBV12-3 or TRBV12-4 and TRBJ2-5, with no clear D. Trimming removed 2 bases at V and 5 bases at J, with 18 bases between. The CDR3 has 16 residues. The CDR3: CASSLKVTLSRETQYF. The CDR3 region has the DNA TGTGCCAGCAGTTTAAAGGTCACTCTTAGCCGGGAGACCCAGTACTTC.

This chain joins TRBV28 and TRBJ1-1, with D possibly being TRBD1 (6 bases). The germline gives CDR1 MDHEN, CDR2 SYDVKM. Trimming took 7 bases from V and 5 from J, leaving 20 bases between them. The CDR3 consists of 15 residues. In nucleotides, the CDR3 is TGTGCCAGCAATTTCCTCGGGGGCGGGGGGACTGAAGCTTTCTTT. Protein: CASNFLGGGGTEAFF. Using reference TRBV28 and TRBJ1-1 for the parts outside the CDR3, the full variable domain is DVKVTQSSRYLVKRTGEKVFLECVQDMDHENMFWYRQDPGLGLRLIYFSYDVKMKEKGDIPEGYSVSREKKERFSLILESASTNQTSMYLCASNFLGGGGTEAFFGQGTRLTVV.

The genes are TRBV20-1 and TRBJ2-1; unclear D gene. V shed 1 base and J shed 4 bases, with 5 bases lying between them. CDR1 and CDR2 (germline): DFQATT, SNEGSKA (reference sequence). The CDR3 has 12 residues. In DNA, the CDR3 is TGCAGTGCTAGAGGGGGATACAATGAGCAGTTCTTC. Translation: CSARGGYNEQFF.

The gene calls are TRBV7-7 and TRBJ2-2; possible D gene TRBD2, 7 bases. The CDR3 runs 16 residues. V dropped 4 bases and J dropped 2 bases, with 14 bases sitting between them. From germline, CDR1 is SSHAT and CDR2 FNYEAQ (reference sequence). The CDR3 is CASSSLGGTNTGELFF. The CDR3 DNA reads as TGTGCCAGCAGCTCCCTGGGGGGGACAAACACCGGGGAGCTGTTTTTT.

The rearrangement uses TRBV9 and TRBJ2-2; 7 bases are shared with TRBD2. The CDR3 runs 16 residues. V was clipped by 0 bases and J by 1 base; unmatched bases: 3. CDR1 SGDLS and CDR2 YYNGEE come from the germline V gene. CDR3 in DNA: TGTGCCAGCAGCGTAGAGGGAGGGTGGAACACCGGGGAGCTGTTTTTT. This translates into CASSVEGGWNTGELFF. The full variable domain, completed using reference TRBV9 and TRBJ2-2, is DSGVTQTPKHLITATGQRVTLRCSPRSGDLSVYWYQQSLDQGLQFLIQYYNGEERAKGNILERFSAQQFPDLHSELNLSSLELGDSALYFCASSVEGGWNTGELFFGEGSRLTVL.